The clone carrying this T cell receptor beta chain was observed a few times. Its antigen is not identified. The source of the sample is a study of identical twins. The study, taken as a whole, reports: Excess sharing between twins was weaker in beta out-of-frame sequences. Insertions were reduced in abundant cord blood beta clonotypes but not in memory repertoires. Out-of-frame sharing of TCR alpha in monozygotic twins was underestimated by models.

V dropped 5 bases and J dropped 0 bases, with 8 bases sitting between them. CDR1 is SEHNR, CDR2 FQNEAQ, per germline (reference sequence). This CDR3 contains 14 residues. Template switching introduced a universal primer site, and the cDNA bore unique molecular identifiers. TCRdb reprocessed the 5' RACE reads with MiXCR, giving one entry per CDR3 protein. The sample comprises roughly 710,000 distinct CDR3 sequences, over 5% of which are singletons, and roughly 1.6% rests with the top ten. The TCR comes from a man aged 18 to 30 in good health. The rearrangement links TRBV7-9 to TRBJ1-3; D is unresolved. Sequences were obtained from naive T cells sorted from blood. DNA for the CDR3: TGTGCCAGCAGCCACGACATCTCTGGAAACACCATATATTTT. As protein: CASSHDISGNTIYF.